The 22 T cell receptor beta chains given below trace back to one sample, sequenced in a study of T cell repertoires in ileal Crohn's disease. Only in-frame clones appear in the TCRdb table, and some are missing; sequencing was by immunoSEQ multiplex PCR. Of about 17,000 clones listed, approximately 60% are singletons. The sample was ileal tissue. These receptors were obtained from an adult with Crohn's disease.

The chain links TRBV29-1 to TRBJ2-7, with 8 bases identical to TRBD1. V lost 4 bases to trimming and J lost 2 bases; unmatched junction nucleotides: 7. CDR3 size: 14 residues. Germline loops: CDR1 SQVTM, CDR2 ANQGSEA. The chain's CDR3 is CSVGQGRIAYEQYF. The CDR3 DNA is TGCAGCGTTGGACAGGGGCGGATCGCCTACGAGCAGTACTTC.

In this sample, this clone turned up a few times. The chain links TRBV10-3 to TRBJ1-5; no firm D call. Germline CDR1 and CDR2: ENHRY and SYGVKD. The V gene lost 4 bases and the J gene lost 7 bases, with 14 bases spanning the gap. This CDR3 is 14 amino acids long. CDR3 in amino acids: CAISAGEGVQPQHF. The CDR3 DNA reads TGTGCCATCAGTGCCGGGGAGGGTGTGCAGCCCCAGCATTTT.

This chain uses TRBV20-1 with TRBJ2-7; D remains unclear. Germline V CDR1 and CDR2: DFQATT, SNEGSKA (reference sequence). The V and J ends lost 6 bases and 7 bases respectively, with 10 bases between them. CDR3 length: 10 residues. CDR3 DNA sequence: TGCAGTGCCAATCTACTAGAGCAGTACTTC. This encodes CSANLLEQYF.

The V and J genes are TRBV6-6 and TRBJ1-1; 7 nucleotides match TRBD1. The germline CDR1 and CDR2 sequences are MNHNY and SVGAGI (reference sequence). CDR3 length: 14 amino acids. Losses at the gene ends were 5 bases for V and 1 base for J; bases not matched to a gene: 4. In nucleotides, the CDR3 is TGTGCCAGCAGTATGCGGACAGGGAACACTGAAGCTTTCTTT. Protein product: CASSMRTGNTEAFF.

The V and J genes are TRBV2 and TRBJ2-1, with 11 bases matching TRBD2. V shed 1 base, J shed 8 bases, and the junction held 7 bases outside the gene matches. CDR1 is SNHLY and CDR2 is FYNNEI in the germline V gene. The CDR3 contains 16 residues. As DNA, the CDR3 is TGTGCCAGCAGTGAAGGACTAGCGGGACCCGGGGATGAGCAGTTCTTC. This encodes CASSEGLAGPGDEQFF.

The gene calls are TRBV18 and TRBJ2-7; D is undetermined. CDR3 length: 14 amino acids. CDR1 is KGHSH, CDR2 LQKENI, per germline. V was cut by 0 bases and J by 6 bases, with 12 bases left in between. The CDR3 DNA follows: TGTGCCAGCTCACCACCCGGGTTAGCCTTCGAGCAGTACTTC. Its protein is CASSPPGLAFEQYF.

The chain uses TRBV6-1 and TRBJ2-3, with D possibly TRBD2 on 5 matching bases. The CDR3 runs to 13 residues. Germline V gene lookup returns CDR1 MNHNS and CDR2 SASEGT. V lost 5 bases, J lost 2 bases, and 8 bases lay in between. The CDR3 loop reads CASSTGNTDTQYF. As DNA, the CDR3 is TGTGCCAGCAGTACCGGGAACACAGATACGCAGTATTTT.

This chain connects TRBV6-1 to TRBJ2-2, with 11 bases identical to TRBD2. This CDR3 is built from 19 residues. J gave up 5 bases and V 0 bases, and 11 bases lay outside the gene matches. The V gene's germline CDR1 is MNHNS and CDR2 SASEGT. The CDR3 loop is CASSEARFRLAGKTGELFF. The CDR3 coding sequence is TGTGCCAGCAGTGAAGCGCGGTTTCGACTAGCGGGAAAAACCGGGGAGCTGTTTTTT.

The CDR3 coding sequence is TGTGCCAGCAGCTTAGTGCAGGGGGGCGTCGCAGATACGCAGTATTTT. Encoded protein: CASSLVQGGVADTQYF. This sequence joins TRBV7-9 and TRBJ2-3; possibly TRBD1 for D (7 bases). This CDR3 spans 16 amino acids. The V end lost 1 base, the J end lost 4 bases, and 15 bases lay between the germline ends. Germline V gives CDR1 SEHNR, CDR2 FQNEAQ (reference sequence).

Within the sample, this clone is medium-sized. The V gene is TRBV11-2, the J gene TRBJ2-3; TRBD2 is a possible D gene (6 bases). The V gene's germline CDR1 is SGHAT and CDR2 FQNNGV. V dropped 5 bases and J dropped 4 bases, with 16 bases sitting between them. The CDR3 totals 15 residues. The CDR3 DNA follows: TGTGCCAGCAGCGCCAACCGAGGAGGGGCAGATACGCAGTATTTT. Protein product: CASSANRGGADTQYF.

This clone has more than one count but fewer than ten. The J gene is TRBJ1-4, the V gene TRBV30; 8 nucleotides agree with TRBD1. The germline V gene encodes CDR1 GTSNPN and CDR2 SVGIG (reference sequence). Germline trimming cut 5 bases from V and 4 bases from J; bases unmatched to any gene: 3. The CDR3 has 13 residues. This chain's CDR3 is CAWQGANNEKLFF. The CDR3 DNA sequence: TGTGCCTGGCAGGGGGCAAATAATGAAAAACTGTTTTTT.

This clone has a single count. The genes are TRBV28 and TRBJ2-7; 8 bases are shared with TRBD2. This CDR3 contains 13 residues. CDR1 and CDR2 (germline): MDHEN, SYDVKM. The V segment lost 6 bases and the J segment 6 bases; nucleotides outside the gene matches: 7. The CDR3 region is CASSQAGVGEQYF. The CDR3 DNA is TGTGCCAGCAGCCAAGCGGGAGTTGGCGAGCAGTACTTC.

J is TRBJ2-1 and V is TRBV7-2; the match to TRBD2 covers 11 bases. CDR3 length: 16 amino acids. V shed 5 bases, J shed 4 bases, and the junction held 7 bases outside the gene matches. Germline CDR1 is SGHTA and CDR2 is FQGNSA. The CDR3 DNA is TGTGCCAGCAGCAGCCGCCTAGCGGGAGGTTACAATGAGCAGTTCTTC. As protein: CASSSRLAGGYNEQFF.

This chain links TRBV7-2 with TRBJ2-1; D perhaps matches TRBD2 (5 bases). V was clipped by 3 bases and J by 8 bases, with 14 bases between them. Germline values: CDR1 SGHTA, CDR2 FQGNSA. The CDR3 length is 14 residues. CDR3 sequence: CASSLGSRRDEQFF. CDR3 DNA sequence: TGTGCCAGCAGCTTGGGGAGTAGGAGAGATGAGCAGTTCTTC.

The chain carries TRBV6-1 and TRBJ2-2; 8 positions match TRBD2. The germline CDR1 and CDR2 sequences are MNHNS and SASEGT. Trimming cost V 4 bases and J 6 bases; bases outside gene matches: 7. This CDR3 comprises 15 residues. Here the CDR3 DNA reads TGTGCCAGCAGTGCCCAAGCGGGAGTGGCCGGGGAGCTGTTTTTT. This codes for CASSAQAGVAGELFF.

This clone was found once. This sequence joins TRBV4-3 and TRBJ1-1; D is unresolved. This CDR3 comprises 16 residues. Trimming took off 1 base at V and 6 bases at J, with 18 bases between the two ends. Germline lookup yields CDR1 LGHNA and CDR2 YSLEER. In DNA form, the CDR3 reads TGCGCCAGCAGCCAAGCGGGTACAAGCCCTGTGCCTGAAGCTTTCTTT. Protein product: CASSQAGTSPVPEAFF.

The CDR3 DNA reads TGTGCCAGCAGCCCCCGAATAGCGGGCAGGGACACTGAAGCTTTCTTT. It translates to CASSPRIAGRDTEAFF. V is TRBV5-6 and J is TRBJ1-1; maybe TRBD1 (5 bases). The length of the CDR3 is 16 residues. Germline CDR1 and CDR2: SGHDT and YYEEEE. V was trimmed by 4 bases and J by 3 bases, leaving 19 bases between them.

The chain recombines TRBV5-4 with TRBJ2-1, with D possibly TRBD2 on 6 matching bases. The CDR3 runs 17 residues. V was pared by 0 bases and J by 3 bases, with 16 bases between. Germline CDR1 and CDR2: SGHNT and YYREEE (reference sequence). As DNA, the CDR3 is TGTGCCAGCAGCTTGGATGGCCCAGCGGGTTTCTACAATGAGCAGTTCTTC. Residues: CASSLDGPAGFYNEQFF.

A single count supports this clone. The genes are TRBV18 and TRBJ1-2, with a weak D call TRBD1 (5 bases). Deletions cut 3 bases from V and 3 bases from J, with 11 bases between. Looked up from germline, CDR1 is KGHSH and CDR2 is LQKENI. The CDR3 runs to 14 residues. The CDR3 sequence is CASSPTTDYYGYTF. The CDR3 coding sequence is TGTGCCAGCTCACCTACGACAGACTACTATGGCTACACCTTC.

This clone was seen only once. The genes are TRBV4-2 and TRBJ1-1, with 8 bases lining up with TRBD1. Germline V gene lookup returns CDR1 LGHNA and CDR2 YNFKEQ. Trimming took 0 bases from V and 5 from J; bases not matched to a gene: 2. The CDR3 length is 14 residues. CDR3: CASSQDTGGTEAFF. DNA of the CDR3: TGTGCCAGCAGCCAAGACACAGGGGGGACTGAAGCTTTCTTT.

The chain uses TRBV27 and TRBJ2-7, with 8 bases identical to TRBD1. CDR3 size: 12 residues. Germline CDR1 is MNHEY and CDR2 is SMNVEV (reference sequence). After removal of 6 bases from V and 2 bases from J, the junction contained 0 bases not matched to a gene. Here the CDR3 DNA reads TGTGCCAGCAGGGGACAGGCCTACGAGCAGTACTTC. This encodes CASRGQAYEQYF.

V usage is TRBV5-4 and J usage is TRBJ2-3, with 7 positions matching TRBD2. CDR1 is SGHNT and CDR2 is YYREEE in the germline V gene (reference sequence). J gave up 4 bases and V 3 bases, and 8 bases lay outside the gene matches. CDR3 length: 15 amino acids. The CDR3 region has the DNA TGTGCCAGCAGCTCCCACAAGACTAGCCCAGATACGCAGTATTTT. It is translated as CASSSHKTSPDTQYF. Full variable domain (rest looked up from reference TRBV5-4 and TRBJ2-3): ETGVTQSPTHLIKTRGQQVTLRCSSQSGHNTVSWYQQALGQGPQFIFQYYREEENGRGNFPPRFSGLQFPNYSSELNVNALELDDSALYLCASSSHKTSPDTQYFGPGTRLTVL.